Included here is one T cell receptor beta chain sequence, with context. Antigen: not known. PCR amplification relied on 60 Vbeta primers (plus 13 Jbeta primers). TCRdb's copy holds only in-frame clones and misses some; the assay was immunoSEQ multiplex PCR. The top ten hold roughly 3.4% of the sample, which has 110,000 to 150,000 clones, 65% to 85% seen once. The data were taken from a study of cytomegalovirus exposure and HLA in healthy donors. Study-wide results and caveats: Analysis performed later found over 15,000 TCR beta sequences associated with HLA alleles at 0.05 false discovery rate. Earlier findings revealed that most TCR beta V segments proved productive either about 90% or about 30% of the time. Overall, roughly 170 TCR beta chains were annotated as cytomegalovirus-associated.

Trimming removed 1 base from V and 2 bases from J, with 14 bases in between. The CDR3 loop spans 16 amino acids. Germline CDR1 SEHNR, CDR2 FQNEAQ (reference sequence). Material for sequencing was PBMCs. The chain carries TRBV7-9 and TRBJ2-5; D is perhaps TRBD2 (5 bases). The source is a male donor in good health and CMV-seronegative. Written as DNA, the CDR3 is TGTGCCAGCAGCTTAGTCAGGCGGGCACTTCAAGAGACCCAGTACTTC. Amino acids: CASSLVRRALQETQYF.